This T cell receptor (beta chain) was recovered during a study of blood T cell repertoires in COVID-19. Across the study: Samples came from the United States, Italy and Spain, spanning acute and convalescent COVID-19. In each case, the material was cDNA or gDNA derived from T cells, B-cell-depleted T cells, or PBMCs.

Only one count was recorded for this clone. The CDR3 runs 14 residues. V shed 5 bases and J 7 bases; nucleotides not matched to a gene: 6. From germline, CDR1 is SEHNR and CDR2 FQNEAQ (reference sequence). Authors' methods: The assay estimated nucleated cells by amplifying reference gene primers. Assay: immunoSEQ multiplex PCR; the TCRdb copy retains only in-frame clones and omits some. That table gives V, J and clone size, and the DNA gave D and trimming. The profile shows approximately 150,000 clones, about nine tenths of them singletons. Sequencing used peripheral blood. The sequence was obtained from a woman between 55 and 75 years old with active or convalescent COVID-19. J is TRBJ1-4 and V is TRBV7-9; the match to TRBD1 covers 8 bases. CDR3 sequence reads: CASSKTGVTEKLFF. In nucleotides, the CDR3 is TGTGCCAGCAGCAAGACAGGGGTTACTGAAAAACTGTTTTTT.